This T cell receptor (beta chain) was recovered during a study of blood T cell repertoires in COVID-19. As for the study in general: The United States, Italy and Spain provided the acute and convalescent COVID-19 samples. PBMCs, B-cell-depleted T cells, or T cells were the source of the cDNA or gDNA that made up the material.

Study processing details: It was from reference gene primer amplification that nucleated cell counts were estimated. The table came from immunoSEQ multiplex PCR; TCRdb's copy has only in-frame clones and leaves some out. The V and J calls and the clone size are those of that table, but D and trimming were determined from the DNA. The sample has 200,000 to 300,000 clones; just under 85% are singletons. Germline V gene data show CDR1 as SGHTA and CDR2 as FQGNSA. The CDR3 loop spans 15 amino acids. Losses at the gene ends were 5 bases for V and 6 bases for J; bases not matched to a gene: 10. The TCR originated in a woman in her sixties or seventies with active or convalescent COVID-19. This rearrangement joins TRBV7-2 to TRBJ1-2, with 9 positions matching TRBD1. Source material: peripheral blood. The CDR3: CASSGGQGPSNGYTF. In DNA, the CDR3 is TGTGCCAGCAGCGGAGGACAGGGGCCCTCCAATGGCTACACCTTC.